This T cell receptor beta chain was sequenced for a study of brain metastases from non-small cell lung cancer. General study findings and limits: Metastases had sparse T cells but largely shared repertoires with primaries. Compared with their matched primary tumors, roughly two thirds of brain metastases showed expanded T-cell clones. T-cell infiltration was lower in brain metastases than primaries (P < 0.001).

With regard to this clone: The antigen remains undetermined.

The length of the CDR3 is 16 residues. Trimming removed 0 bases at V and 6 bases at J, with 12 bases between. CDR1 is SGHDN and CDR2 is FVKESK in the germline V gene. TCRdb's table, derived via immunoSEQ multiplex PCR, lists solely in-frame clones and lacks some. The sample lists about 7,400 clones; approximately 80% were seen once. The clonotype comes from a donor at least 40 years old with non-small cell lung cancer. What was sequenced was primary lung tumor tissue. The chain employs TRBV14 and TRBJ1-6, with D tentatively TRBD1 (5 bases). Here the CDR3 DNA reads TGTGCCAGCAGCCAAGATATTGGACATCTTAATTCACCCCTCCACTTT. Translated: CASSQDIGHLNSPLHF. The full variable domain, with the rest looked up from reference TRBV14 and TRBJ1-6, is EAGVTQFPSHSVIEKGQTVTLRCDPISGHDNLYWYRRVMGKEIKFLLHFVKESKQDESGMPNNRFLAERTGGTYSTLKVQPAELEDSGVYFCASSQDIGHLNSPLHFGNGTRLTVT.